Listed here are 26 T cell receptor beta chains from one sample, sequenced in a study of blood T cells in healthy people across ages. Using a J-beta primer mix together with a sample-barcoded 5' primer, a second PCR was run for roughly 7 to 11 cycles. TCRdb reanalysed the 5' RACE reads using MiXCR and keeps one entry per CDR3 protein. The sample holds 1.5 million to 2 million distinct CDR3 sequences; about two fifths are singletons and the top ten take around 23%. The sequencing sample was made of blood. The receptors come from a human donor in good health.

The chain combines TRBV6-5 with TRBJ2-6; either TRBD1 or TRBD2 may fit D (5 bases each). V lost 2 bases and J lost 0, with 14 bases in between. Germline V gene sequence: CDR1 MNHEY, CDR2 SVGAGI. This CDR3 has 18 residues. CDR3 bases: TGTGCCAGCAGTTACGACGGGGCTCTTGACTCTGGGGCCAACGTCCTGACTTTC. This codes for CASSYDGALDSGANVLTF.

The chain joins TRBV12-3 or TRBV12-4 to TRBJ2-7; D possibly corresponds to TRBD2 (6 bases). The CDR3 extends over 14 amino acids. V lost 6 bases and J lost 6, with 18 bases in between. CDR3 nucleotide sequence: TGTGCCAGCAGCTTCGGGGGTGGACGCCTCGAGCAGTACTTC. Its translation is CASSFGGGRLEQYF.

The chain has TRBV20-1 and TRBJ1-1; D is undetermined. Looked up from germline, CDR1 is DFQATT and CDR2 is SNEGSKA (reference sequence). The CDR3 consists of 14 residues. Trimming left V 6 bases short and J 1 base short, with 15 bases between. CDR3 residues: CSAPMGSENTEAFF. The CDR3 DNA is TGCAGTGCGCCCATGGGTTCTGAGAACACTGAAGCTTTCTTT.

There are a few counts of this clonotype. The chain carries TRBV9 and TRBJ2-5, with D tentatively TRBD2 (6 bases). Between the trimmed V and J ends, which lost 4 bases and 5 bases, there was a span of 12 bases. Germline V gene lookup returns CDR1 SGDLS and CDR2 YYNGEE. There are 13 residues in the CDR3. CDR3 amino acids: CASSPTAGETQYF. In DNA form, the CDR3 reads TGTGCCAGCAGCCCCACCGCGGGGGAGACCCAGTACTTC.

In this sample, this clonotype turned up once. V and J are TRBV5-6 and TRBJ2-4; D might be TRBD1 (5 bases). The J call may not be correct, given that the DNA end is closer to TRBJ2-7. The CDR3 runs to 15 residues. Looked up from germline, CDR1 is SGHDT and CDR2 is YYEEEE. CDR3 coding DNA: TGTGCCAGCAGCTTGGGGGCAGGGAATACCTACGAGCAGTACTTC. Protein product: CASSLGAGNTYEQYF.

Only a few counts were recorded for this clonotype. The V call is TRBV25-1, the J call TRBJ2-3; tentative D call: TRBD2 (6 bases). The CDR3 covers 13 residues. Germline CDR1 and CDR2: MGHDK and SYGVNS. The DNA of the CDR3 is TGTGCTAGTAGCGGTGACTGGGGAGATACGCAGTATTTT. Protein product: CASSGDWGDTQYF.

CDR3 protein: CASSATGVYGYTF. The CDR3 DNA sequence: TGTGCCAGCAGCGCCACAGGGGTCTATGGCTACACCTTC. V gene TRBV6-5 combines with J gene TRBJ1-2; TRBD1 matches at 7 bases. Losses at the gene ends were 6 bases for V and 4 bases for J; bases not matched to a gene: 5. Germline V gene data show CDR1 as MNHEY and CDR2 as SVGAGI. The CDR3 totals 13 residues.

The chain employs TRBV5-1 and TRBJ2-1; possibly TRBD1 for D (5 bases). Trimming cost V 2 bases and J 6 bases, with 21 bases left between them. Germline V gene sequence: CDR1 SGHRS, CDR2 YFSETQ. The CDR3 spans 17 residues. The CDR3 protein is CASSFAPREEKGNEQFF. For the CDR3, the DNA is TGCGCCAGCAGCTTTGCTCCCAGGGAAGAAAAAGGCAATGAGCAGTTCTTC.

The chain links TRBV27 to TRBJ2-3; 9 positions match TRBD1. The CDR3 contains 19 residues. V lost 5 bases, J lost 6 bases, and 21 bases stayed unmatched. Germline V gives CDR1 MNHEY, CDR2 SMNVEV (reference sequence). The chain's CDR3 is CASSLHKINPDRGNDTQYF. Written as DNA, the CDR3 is TGTGCCAGCAGTCTCCATAAAATAAATCCGGACAGGGGAAACGATACGCAGTATTTT.

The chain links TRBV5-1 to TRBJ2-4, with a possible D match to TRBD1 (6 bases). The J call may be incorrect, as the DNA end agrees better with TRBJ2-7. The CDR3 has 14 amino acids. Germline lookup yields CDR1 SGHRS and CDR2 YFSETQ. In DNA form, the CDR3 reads TGCGCCAGCAGCTCGGGGCCCTCAGGGGACGAGCAGTACTTC. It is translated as CASSSGPSGDEQYF.

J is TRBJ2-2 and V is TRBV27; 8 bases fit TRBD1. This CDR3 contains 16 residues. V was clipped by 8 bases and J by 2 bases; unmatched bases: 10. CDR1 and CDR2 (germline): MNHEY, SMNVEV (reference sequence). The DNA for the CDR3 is TGTGCCAGCTGTTCGTTAGGGACAGGAAACACCGGGGAGCTGTTTTTT. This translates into CASCSLGTGNTGELFF.

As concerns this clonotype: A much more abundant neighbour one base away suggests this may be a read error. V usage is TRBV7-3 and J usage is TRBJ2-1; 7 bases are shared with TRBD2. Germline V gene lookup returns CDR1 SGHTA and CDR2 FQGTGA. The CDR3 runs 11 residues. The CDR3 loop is CAGSSGGEQFF. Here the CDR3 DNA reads TGTGCCGGCAGCTCGGGAGGTGAGCAGTTCTTC.

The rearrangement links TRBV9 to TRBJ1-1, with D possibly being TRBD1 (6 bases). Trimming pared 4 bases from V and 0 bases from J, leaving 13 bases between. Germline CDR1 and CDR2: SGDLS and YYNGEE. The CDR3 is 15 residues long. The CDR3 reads CASSPHQGMNTEAFF. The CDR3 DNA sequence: TGTGCCAGCAGCCCGCACCAGGGGATGAACACTGAAGCTTTCTTT.

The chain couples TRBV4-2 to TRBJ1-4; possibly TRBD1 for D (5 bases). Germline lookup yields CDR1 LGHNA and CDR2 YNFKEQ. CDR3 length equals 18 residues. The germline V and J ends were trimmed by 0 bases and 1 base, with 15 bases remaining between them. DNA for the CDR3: TGTGCCAGCAGCCAAGATGAAGCTACAGGCGGAACTAATGAAAAACTGTTTTTT. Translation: CASSQDEATGGTNEKLFF.

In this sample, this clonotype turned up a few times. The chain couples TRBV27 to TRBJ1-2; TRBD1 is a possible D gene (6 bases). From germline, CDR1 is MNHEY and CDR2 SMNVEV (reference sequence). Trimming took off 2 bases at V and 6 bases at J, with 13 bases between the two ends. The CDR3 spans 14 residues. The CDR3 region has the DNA TGTGCCAGCAGTTTAATATTCCAGGGGCATGGCTACACCTTC. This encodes CASSLIFQGHGYTF.

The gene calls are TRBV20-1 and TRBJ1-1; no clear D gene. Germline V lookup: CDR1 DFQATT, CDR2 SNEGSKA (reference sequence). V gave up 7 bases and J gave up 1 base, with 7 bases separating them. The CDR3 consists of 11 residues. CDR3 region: CSGRGNTEAFF. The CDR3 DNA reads TGCAGTGGGCGGGGGAACACTGAAGCTTTCTTT.

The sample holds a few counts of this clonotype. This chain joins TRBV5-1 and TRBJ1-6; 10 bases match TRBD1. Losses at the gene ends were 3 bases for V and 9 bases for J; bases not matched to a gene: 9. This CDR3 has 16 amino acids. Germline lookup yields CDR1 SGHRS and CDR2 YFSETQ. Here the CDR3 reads CASSSNGGQGSSPLHF. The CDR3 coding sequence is TGCGCCAGCAGCTCGAACGGGGGACAGGGGAGTTCACCCCTCCACTTT. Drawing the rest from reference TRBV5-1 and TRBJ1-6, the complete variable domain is KAGVTQTPRYLIKTRGQQVTLSCSPISGHRSVSWYQQTPGQGLQFLFEYFSETQRNKGNFPGRFSGRQFSNSRSEMNVSTLELGDSALYLCASSSNGGQGSSPLHFGNGTRLTVT.

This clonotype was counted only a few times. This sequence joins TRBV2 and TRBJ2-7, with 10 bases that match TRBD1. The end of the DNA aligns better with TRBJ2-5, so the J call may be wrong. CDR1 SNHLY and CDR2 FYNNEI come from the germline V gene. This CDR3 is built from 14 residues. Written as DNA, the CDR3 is TGTGCCAGCAATAGGGACAGGGGATCGGCGACCCAGTACTTC. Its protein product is CASNRDRGSATQYF.

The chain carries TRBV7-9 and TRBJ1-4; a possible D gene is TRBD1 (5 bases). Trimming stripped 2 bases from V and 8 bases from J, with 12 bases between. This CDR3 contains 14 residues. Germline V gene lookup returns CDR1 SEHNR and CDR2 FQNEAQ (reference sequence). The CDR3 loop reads CASSLTRAGEKLFF. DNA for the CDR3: TGTGCCAGCAGCTTAACCAGGGCAGGGGAAAAACTGTTTTTT.

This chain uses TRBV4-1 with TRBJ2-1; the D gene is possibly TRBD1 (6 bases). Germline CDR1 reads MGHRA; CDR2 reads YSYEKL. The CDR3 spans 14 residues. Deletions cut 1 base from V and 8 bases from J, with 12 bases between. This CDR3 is CASSQGLGADEQFF. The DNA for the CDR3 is TGCGCCAGCAGCCAAGGATTGGGGGCTGATGAGCAGTTCTTC.

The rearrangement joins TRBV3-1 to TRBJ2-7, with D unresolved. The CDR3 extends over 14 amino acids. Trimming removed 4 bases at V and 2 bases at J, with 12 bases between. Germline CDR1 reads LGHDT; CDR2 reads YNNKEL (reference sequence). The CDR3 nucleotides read TGTGCCAGCAGCCCACGGGTTAAGCCCTACGAGCAGTACTTC. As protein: CASSPRVKPYEQYF.

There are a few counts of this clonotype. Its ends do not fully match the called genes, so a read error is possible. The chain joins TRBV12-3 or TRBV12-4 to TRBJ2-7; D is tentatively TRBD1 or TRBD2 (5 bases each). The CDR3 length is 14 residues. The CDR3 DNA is TGTGCCAGCAGTTTAGGAGGGACCTCCCACGAGCAGTACTTC. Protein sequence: CASSLGGTSHEQYF.

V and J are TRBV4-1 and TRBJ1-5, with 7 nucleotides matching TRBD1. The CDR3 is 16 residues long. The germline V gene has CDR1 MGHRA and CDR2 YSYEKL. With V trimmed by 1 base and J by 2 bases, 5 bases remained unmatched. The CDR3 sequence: CASSQVRGTGNQPQHF. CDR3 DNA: TGCGCCAGCAGCCAAGTTCGGGGGACAGGCAATCAGCCCCAGCATTTT.

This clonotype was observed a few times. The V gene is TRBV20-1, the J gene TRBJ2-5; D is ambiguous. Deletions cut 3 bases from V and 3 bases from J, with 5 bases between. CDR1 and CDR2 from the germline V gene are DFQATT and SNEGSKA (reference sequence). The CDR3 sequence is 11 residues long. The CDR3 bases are TGCAGTGCTAGGAAGGAAGAGACCCAGTACTTC. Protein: CSARKEETQYF.

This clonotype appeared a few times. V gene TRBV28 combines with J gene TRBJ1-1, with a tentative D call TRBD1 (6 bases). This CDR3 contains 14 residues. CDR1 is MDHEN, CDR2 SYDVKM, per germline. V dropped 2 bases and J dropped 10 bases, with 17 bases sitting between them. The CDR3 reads CASSLQGHTGGAFF. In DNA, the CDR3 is TGTGCCAGCAGTTTACAGGGGCATACTGGTGGAGCTTTCTTT.

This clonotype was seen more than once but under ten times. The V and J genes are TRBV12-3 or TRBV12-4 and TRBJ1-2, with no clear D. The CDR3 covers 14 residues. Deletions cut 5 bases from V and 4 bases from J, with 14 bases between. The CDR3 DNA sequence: TGTGCCAGCAGTCCAGCCCCCAAGATCTATGGCTACACCTTC. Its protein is CASSPAPKIYGYTF.